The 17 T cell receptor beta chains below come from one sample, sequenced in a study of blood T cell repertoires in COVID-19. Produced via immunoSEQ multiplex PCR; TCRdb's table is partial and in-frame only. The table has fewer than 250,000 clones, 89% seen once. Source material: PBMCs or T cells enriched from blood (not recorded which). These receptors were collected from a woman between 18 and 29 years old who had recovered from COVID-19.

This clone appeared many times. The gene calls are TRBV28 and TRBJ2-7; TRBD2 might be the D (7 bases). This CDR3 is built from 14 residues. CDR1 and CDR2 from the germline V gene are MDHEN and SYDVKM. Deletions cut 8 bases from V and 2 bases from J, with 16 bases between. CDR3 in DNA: TGTGCCAGCCAGCCTGAGGGGGGGGCCTACGAGCAGTACTTC. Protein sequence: CASQPEGGAYEQYF.

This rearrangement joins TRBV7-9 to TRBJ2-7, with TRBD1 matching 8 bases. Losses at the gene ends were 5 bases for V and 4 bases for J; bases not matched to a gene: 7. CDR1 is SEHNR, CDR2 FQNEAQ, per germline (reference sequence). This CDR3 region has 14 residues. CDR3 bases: TGTGCCAGCAGCGTCCGGGACAGGTATTACGAGCAGTACTTC. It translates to CASSVRDRYYEQYF.

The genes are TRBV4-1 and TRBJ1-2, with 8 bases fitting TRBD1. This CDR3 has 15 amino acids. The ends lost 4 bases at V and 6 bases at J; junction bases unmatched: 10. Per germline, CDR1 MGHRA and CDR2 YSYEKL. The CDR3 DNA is TGCGCCAGCAGCCCATCGGACAGGGTTGAAAATGGCTACACCTTC. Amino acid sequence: CASSPSDRVENGYTF.

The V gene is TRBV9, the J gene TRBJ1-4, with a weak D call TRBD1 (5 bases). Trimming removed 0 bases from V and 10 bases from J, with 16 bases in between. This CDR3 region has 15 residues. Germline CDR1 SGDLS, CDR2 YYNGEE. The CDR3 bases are TGTGCCAGCAGCGTAGGGGGCACGACGCTGGGAAAACTGTTTTTT. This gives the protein CASSVGGTTLGKLFF.

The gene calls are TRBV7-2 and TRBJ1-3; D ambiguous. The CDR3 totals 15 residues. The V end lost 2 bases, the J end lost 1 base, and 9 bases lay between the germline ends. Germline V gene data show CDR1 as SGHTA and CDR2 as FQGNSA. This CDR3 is CASSLQPGSGNTIYF. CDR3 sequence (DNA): TGTGCCAGCAGCTTACAGCCAGGATCTGGAAACACCATATATTTT.

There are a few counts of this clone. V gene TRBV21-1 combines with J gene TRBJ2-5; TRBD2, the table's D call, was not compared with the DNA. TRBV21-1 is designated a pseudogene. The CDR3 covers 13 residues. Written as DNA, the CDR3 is TGTGCCAGCAGCAACGGGGGCCAAGAGACCCAGTACTTC. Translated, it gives CASSNGGQETQYF.

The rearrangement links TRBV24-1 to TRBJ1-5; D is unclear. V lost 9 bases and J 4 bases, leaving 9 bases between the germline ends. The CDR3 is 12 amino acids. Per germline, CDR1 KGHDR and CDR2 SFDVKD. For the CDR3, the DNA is TGTGCCACCTCCAGGCCTAATCAGCCCCAGCATTTT. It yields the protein CATSRPNQPQHF.

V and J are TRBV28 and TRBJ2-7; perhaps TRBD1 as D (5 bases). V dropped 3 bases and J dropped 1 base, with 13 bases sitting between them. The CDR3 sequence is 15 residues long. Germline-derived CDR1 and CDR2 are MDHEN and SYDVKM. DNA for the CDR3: TGTGCCAGCAGTTTTCGAAGACAGTCTTCCTACGAGCAGTACTTC. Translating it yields CASSFRRQSSYEQYF.

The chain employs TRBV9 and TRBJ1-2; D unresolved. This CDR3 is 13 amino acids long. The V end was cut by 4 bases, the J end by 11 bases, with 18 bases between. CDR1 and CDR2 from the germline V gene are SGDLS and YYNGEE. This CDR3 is CASSSPTTELYTF. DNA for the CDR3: TGTGCCAGCAGCTCGCCAACCACAGAGCTTTACACCTTC.

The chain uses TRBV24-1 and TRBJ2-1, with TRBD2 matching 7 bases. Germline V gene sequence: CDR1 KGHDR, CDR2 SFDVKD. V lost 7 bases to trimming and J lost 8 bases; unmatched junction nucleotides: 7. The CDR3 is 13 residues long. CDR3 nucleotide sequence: TGTGCCACCAGGAACAGCGGGAAGGATGAGCAGTTCTTC. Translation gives CATRNSGKDEQFF.

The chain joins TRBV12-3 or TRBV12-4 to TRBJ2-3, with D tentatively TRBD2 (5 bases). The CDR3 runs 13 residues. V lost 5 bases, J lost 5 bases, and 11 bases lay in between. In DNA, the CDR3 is TGTGCCAGCAGTCCCAGCGGTGGAGATACGCAGTATTTT. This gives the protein CASSPSGGDTQYF.

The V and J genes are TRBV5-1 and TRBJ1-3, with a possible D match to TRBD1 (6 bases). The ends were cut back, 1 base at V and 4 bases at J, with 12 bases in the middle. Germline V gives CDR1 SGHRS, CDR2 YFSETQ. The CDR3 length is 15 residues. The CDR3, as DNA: TGCGCCAGCAGCTTGAATTGGGGGCCAGGAAACACCATATATTTT. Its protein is CASSLNWGPGNTIYF.

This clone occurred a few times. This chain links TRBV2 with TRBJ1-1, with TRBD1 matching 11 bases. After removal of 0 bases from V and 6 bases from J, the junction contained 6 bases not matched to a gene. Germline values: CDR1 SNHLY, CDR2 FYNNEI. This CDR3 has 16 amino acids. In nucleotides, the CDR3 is TGTGCCAGCAGTGAAGCAGGGGTGGGACAGGGGGCTGAAGCTTTCTTT. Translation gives CASSEAGVGQGAEAFF.

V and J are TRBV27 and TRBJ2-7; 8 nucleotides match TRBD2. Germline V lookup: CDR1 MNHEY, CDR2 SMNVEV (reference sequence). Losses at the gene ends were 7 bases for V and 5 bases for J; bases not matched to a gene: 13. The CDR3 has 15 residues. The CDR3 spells CASKLDPGGGNEQYF. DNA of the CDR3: TGTGCCAGCAAATTGGACCCGGGGGGGGGCAACGAGCAGTACTTC.

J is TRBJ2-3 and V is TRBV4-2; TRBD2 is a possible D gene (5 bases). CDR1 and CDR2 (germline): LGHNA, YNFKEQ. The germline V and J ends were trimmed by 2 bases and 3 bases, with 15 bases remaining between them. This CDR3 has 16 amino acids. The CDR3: CASSQTPLAKTDTQYF. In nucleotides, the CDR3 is TGTGCCAGCAGCCAAACCCCCCTAGCAAAAACAGATACGCAGTATTTT.

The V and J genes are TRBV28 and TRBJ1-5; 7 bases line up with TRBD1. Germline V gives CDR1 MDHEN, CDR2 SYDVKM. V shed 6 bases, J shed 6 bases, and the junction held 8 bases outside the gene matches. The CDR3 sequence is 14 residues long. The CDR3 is CASRGGQVAQPQHF. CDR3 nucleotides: TGTGCCAGCAGGGGAGGACAGGTGGCTCAGCCCCAGCATTTT.

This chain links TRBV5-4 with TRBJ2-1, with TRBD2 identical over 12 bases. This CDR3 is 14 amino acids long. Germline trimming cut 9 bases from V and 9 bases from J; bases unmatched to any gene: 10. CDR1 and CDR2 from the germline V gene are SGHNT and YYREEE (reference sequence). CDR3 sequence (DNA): TGTGCCACCAGAGGGGCTAGCGGGGGGGTTGAGCAGTTCTTC. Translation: CATRGASGGVEQFF.